This T cell receptor (beta chain) was captured by sequencing in a study of a mutant IDH1 vaccine in newly diagnosed glioma. Study-wide context: Earlier therapy was either radiotherapy, temozolomide, or both, and most got both.

The table lists this clone with a count of one. Its antigen is currently unknown. Time point reported: week 47, end of study. Each dose delivered 300 ug of mutant IDH1 20-mer peptide subcutaneously with imiquimod. Patients had eight vaccinations, in weeks 1, 3, 5, 7, 11, 15, 19 and 23. Deletions cut 0 bases from V and 2 bases from J, with 5 bases between. The CDR3 is made up of 13 amino acids. Germline V gives CDR1 SGHDT, CDR2 YYEEEE. Repertoires were generated with immunoSEQ multiplex PCR, while TCRdb's copy carries only in-frame clones and drops some. The sample contains approximately 50,000 clones, around four fifths of which appear only once.

The chain couples TRBV5-6 to TRBJ1-1, with no clear D. The clonotype comes from a woman aged 45-59 years with glioma. The sample here was PBMCs, taken from a glioma patient whose treatment included an IDH1 peptide vaccine. CDR3 coding DNA: TGTGCCAGCAGCTTGGCGTATAACACTGAAGCTTTCTTT. Translated: CASSLAYNTEAFF.